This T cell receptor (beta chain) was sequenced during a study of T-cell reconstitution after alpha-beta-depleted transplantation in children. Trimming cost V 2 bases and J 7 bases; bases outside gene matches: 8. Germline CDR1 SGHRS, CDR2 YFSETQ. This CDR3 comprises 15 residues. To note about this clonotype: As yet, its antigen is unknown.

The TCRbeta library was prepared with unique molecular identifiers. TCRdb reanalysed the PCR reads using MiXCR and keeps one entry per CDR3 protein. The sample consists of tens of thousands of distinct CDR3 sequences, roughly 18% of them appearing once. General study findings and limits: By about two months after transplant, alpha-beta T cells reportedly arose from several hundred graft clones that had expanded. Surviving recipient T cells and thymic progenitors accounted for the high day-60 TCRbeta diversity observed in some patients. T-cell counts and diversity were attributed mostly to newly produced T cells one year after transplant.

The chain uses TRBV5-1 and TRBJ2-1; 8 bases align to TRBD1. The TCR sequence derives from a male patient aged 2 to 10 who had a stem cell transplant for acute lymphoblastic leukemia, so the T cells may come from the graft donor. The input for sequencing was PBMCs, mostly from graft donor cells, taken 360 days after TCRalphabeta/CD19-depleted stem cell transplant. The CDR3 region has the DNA TGCGCCAGCAGCTTATTTACAGGGGGAGGAAATGAGCAGTTCTTC. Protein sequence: CASSLFTGGGNEQFF.